The 12 T cell receptor beta chains reported below all come from one sample, sequenced in a study of cytomegalovirus exposure and HLA in healthy donors. The PCR had 60 Vbeta and 13 Jbeta primers. Repertoires were generated with immunoSEQ multiplex PCR, while TCRdb's copy carries only in-frame clones and drops some. The sample has about 180,000 clones, approximately 80% seen once; the top ten hold around 1.5%. The sample consisted of PBMCs. All receptors come from a young man in good health and CMV-seronegative.

Worth noting for this clone: The sample holds other DNA sequences that translate to the same CDR3. The rearrangement uses TRBV9 and TRBJ2-3; 11 nucleotides match TRBD2. Germline values: CDR1 SGDLS, CDR2 YYNGEE. V lost 0 bases and J lost 3; bases outside the gene matches: 0. The CDR3 covers 15 residues. CDR3 nucleotide sequence: TGTGCCAGCAGCGTAGGACTAGCGGGAACAGATACGCAGTATTTT. Translating it yields CASSVGLAGTDTQYF. The whole variable domain, remainder taken from reference TRBV9 and TRBJ2-3, is DSGVTQTPKHLITATGQRVTLRCSPRSGDLSVYWYQQSLDQGLQFLIQYYNGEERAKGNILERFSAQQFPDLHSELNLSSLELGDSALYFCASSVGLAGTDTQYFGPGTRLTVL.

This chain joins TRBV6-1 and TRBJ2-2; 9 bases match TRBD1. This CDR3 has 14 residues. With 5 bases clipped from V and 7 bases from J, the junction kept 5 bases outside the gene matches. CDR1 and CDR2 from the germline V gene are MNHNS and SASEGT. The CDR3 DNA reads as TGTGCCAGCAGTAACAGGGGGCTTCACGGGGAGCTGTTTTTT. It encodes CASSNRGLHGELFF.

This clone came up a few times. The rearrangement joins TRBV27 to TRBJ1-1, with a weak D call TRBD1 (6 bases). The ends were cut back, 3 bases at V and 5 bases at J, with 10 bases in the middle. CDR3 length: 13 residues. The germline CDR1 and CDR2 sequences are MNHEY and SMNVEV (reference sequence). DNA of the CDR3: TGTGCCAGCAGTTTCAGGGGCGCGACTGAAGCTTTCTTT. Translating it yields CASSFRGATEAFF.

This sequence joins TRBV6-1 and TRBJ2-3; 8 bases agree with TRBD1. CDR1 and CDR2 from the germline V gene are MNHNS and SASEGT. J was trimmed by 1 base and V by 3 bases; bases with no gene match: 0. The CDR3 is 14 residues long. This CDR3 is CASSEGQGTDTQYF. The CDR3 DNA reads TGTGCCAGCAGTGAGGGACAGGGCACAGATACGCAGTATTTT.

The chain has TRBV4-2 and TRBJ2-3; TRBD2 agrees at 8 bases. J was trimmed by 6 bases and V by 0 bases; bases with no gene match: 17. Germline values: CDR1 LGHNA, CDR2 YNFKEQ. The CDR3 contains 19 residues. Here the CDR3 reads CASSQDPHTRGGPPDTQYF. As DNA, the CDR3 is TGTGCCAGCAGCCAAGACCCTCACACCCGGGGGGGGCCCCCCGATACGCAGTATTTT.

The gene calls are TRBV9 and TRBJ2-1, with TRBD1 as a possible D gene (5 bases). Trimming took off 3 bases at V and 4 bases at J, with 14 bases between the two ends. The CDR3 sequence is 15 residues long. Germline V lookup: CDR1 SGDLS, CDR2 YYNGEE. CDR3 in amino acids: CASSDGTGPYNEQFF. The CDR3 DNA reads as TGTGCCAGCAGCGACGGAACAGGACCTTACAATGAGCAGTTCTTC.

CDR3 DNA sequence: TGTGCCAGCAGTCCTGGACTAGCGGGGGGGCATGAGCAGTTCTTC. As protein: CASSPGLAGGHEQFF. The V call is TRBV28, the J call TRBJ2-1, with 15 bases that match TRBD2. Per germline, CDR1 MDHEN and CDR2 SYDVKM. The V segment lost 5 bases and the J segment 8 bases; nucleotides outside the gene matches: 4. CDR3 size: 15 residues. The whole variable domain, filled in from reference TRBV28 and TRBJ2-1, reads DVKVTQSSRYLVKRTGEKVFLECVQDMDHENMFWYRQDPGLGLRLIYFSYDVKMKEKGDIPEGYSVSREKKERFSLILESASTNQTSMYLCASSPGLAGGHEQFFGPGTRLTVL.

As regards this clone: The CDR3 does not close with the conserved phenylalanine or tryptophan, likely indicating a read error. This chain connects TRBV6-6 to TRBJ2-2, with TRBD1 as a possible D gene (6 bases). V dropped 5 bases and J dropped 5 bases, with 9 bases sitting between them. Per the germline V gene, CDR1 is MNHNY and CDR2 is SVGAGI (reference sequence). The CDR3 contains 13 residues. CDR3 sequence (DNA): TGTGCCAGCAGTAGGACAGAGACCGGGGAGCTGTTTTCT. Encoded protein: CASSRTETGELFS.

V gene TRBV9 combines with J gene TRBJ2-3; 8 bases match TRBD2. J lost 2 bases, V lost 3 bases, and 8 bases had no gene match. The CDR3 is 16 residues long. Germline CDR1 reads SGDLS; CDR2 reads YYNGEE. The CDR3 bases are TGTGCCAGCAGCGCCCGTGGCGGGGGGTACACAGATACGCAGTATTTT. Amino acid sequence: CASSARGGGYTDTQYF.

This clone has a single count. V is TRBV30 and J is TRBJ2-2, with 7 bases lining up with TRBD2. J gave up 4 bases and V 2 bases, and 10 bases lay outside the gene matches. In germline, CDR1 is GTSNPN, CDR2 SVGIG (reference sequence). CDR3 length: 16 amino acids. CDR3 nucleotides: TGTGCCTGGAGTCGGGGGAGGGGCCCTATCACCGGGGAGCTGTTTTTT. Translating gives CAWSRGRGPITGELFF. Together with reference TRBV30 and TRBJ2-2, the CDR3 gives the full variable domain: SQTIHQWPATLVQPVGSPLSLECTVEGTSNPNLYWYRQAAGRGLQLLFYSVGIGQISSEVPQNLSASRPQDRQFILSSKKLLLSDSGFYLCAWSRGRGPITGELFFGEGSRLTVL.

This clone came up a few times. J is TRBJ2-1 and V is TRBV7-6, with unresolved D. V gave up 3 bases and J gave up 2 bases, with 11 bases separating them. Germline CDR1 reads SGHVS; CDR2 reads FNYEAQ. This CDR3 region has 15 residues. The CDR3 region is CASSFRLNTYNEQFF. The CDR3 nucleotides read TGTGCCAGCAGCTTCCGACTCAACACCTACAATGAGCAGTTCTTC.

The rearrangement links TRBV6-1 to TRBJ2-7; 8 bases line up with TRBD2. The CDR3 spans 14 residues. Per the germline V gene, CDR1 is MNHNS and CDR2 is SASEGT. J was trimmed by 5 bases and V by 5 bases; bases with no gene match: 8. The CDR3 sequence: CASSSGGPPDEQYF. CDR3 coding DNA: TGTGCCAGCAGTAGCGGGGGCCCCCCGGACGAGCAGTACTTC.